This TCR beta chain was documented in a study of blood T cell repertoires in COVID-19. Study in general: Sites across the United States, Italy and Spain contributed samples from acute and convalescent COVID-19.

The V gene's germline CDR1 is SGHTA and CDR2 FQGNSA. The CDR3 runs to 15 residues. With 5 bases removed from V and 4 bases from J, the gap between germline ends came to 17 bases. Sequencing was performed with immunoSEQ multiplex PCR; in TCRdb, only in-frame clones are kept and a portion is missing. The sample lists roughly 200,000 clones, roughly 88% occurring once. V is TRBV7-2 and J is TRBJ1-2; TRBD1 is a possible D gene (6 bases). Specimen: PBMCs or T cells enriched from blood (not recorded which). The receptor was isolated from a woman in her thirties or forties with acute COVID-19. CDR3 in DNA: TGTGCCAGCAGCCCCAACTCCCAGGGGAGCTATGGCTACACCTTC. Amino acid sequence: CASSPNSQGSYGYTF.